This passage covers 13 T cell receptor beta chains from one sample sequenced in a study of CD8+CD57+ T cells in acquired aplastic anemia. The TCR beta profiling, which covered VDJ combination and CDR3 sequence, was carried out using genomic DNA as the template. TCRdb used MiXCR to reprocess the reads, holding one entry per CDR3 protein. The sample yields about 81,000 distinct CDR3 sequences, more than 40% seen once. The sequenced sample was sorted CD4+, CD8+, or CD8+CD57+ T cells (not recorded which) from PBMCs. These receptors all stem from a human donor in good health, serving as a control.

This clonotype was seen repeatedly, ten times or more. V gene TRBV7-9 combines with J gene TRBJ2-7; D tentatively reads TRBD1 or TRBD2 (5 bases each). V shed 4 bases and J shed 2 bases, with 12 bases lying between them. The CDR3 is 14 amino acids. From germline, CDR1 is SEHNR and CDR2 FQNEAQ (reference sequence). The CDR3 coding sequence is TGTGCCAGCAGCTCCCTGGGGGAAGCCTACGAGCAGTACTTC. Amino acids: CASSSLGEAYEQYF.

V is TRBV10-3 and J is TRBJ2-3; D is ambiguous. The CDR3 is 13 residues long. V gave up 2 bases and J gave up 3 bases, with 6 bases separating them. Germline assignment: CDR1 ENHRY and CDR2 SYGVKD. In nucleotides, the CDR3 is TGTGCCATCAGTGAGACGCTAACAGATACGCAGTATTTT. This sequence encodes CAISETLTDTQYF.

V is TRBV10-3 and J is TRBJ1-1; D remains unclear. Germline CDR1 ENHRY, CDR2 SYGVKD. The V end lost 7 bases, the J end lost 1 base, and 10 bases lay between the germline ends. The CDR3 loop spans 13 amino acids. CDR3 nucleotide sequence: TGTGCCATCAACGATCGGGGGAACACTGAAGCTTTCTTT. The encoded protein is CAINDRGNTEAFF.

The rearrangement uses TRBV25-1 and TRBJ1-5, with a possible D match to TRBD1 (6 bases). Between the trimmed V and J ends, which lost 5 bases and 7 bases, there was a span of 18 bases. Germline V gene lookup returns CDR1 MGHDK and CDR2 SYGVNS. The CDR3 length is 15 residues. CDR3 bases: TGTGCCAGCAGTTTTGGGTGGGCAGGGGTACAGCCCCAGCATTTT. Translation: CASSFGWAGVQPQHF.

V is TRBV10-3 and J is TRBJ2-3; D is possibly TRBD1 (5 bases). The V gene's germline CDR1 is ENHRY and CDR2 SYGVKD. Deletions cut 3 bases from V and 0 bases from J, with 13 bases between. The CDR3 consists of 16 residues. In DNA form, the CDR3 reads TGTGCCATCAGTGATGGACAACCGACTAGCACAGATACGCAGTATTTT. Encoded protein: CAISDGQPTSTDTQYF.

This chain connects TRBV5-1 to TRBJ2-7; no reliable D call. The V and J ends lost 6 bases and 0 bases respectively, with 13 bases between them. The length of the CDR3 is 14 residues. The germline CDR1 and CDR2 sequences are SGHRS and YFSETQ. The CDR3 DNA reads TGCGCCAGCACCTTCGGTATAACCTCCTACGAGCAGTACTTC. Its translation is CASTFGITSYEQYF.

At least ten counts were recorded for this clonotype. J is TRBJ1-3 and V is TRBV19; 7 bases line up with TRBD1. CDR1 and CDR2 from the germline V gene are LNHDA and SQIVND (reference sequence). V lost 6 bases and J lost 0; bases outside the gene matches: 8. The CDR3 spans 16 residues. In DNA form, the CDR3 reads TGTGCCAGTAGACCGGGACAGTTAAGCTCTGGAAACACCATATATTTT. Translated: CASRPGQLSSGNTIYF.

V is TRBV27 and J is TRBJ2-7; 9 bases are shared with TRBD1. The V gene end was trimmed by 4 bases and the J gene end by 4 bases; junction bases not matched to a gene: 8. The CDR3 sequence is 15 residues long. Germline CDR1 MNHEY, CDR2 SMNVEV (reference sequence). The CDR3 DNA reads TGTGCCAGCAGTTCCTCCGGGACAGGGTTTTACGAGCAGTACTTC. It codes for CASSSSGTGFYEQYF.

The chain combines TRBV7-2 with TRBJ2-3; tentative D call: TRBD1 (6 bases). The V end lost 0 bases, the J end lost 2 bases, and 9 bases lay between the germline ends. In germline, CDR1 is SGHTA, CDR2 FQGNSA. The CDR3 extends over 15 amino acids. Here the CDR3 reads CASSLAQGYTDTQYF. DNA for the CDR3: TGTGCCAGCAGCTTAGCGCAGGGGTACACAGATACGCAGTATTTT.

Remarks on this clonotype: This CDR3 is missing its conserved last phenylalanine or tryptophan, likely due to a read error. The chain recombines TRBV5-6 with TRBJ2-7; TRBD2 is a possible D gene (6 bases). The length of the CDR3 is 13 residues. The germline V and J ends were trimmed by 3 bases and 0 bases, with 7 bases remaining between them. The germline gives CDR1 SGHDT, CDR2 YYEEEE. The CDR3 DNA follows: TGTGCCAGCAGCTCCGGGGGCTCCTACGAGCAGTACCTC. This encodes CASSSGGSYEQYL.

This clonotype was seen ten or more times. The rearrangement joins TRBV11-2 to TRBJ1-2; D remains ambiguous. The CDR3 has 13 amino acids. The germline V gene encodes CDR1 SGHAT and CDR2 FQNNGV. Trimming took 5 bases from V and 8 from J, leaving 15 bases between them. The CDR3 DNA follows: TGTGCCAGCAGCCGTAACGCGGGGTCGGGCTACACCTTC. The encoded protein is CASSRNAGSGYTF. The full variable domain, completed using reference TRBV11-2 and TRBJ1-2, is EAGVAQSPRYKIIEKRQSVAFWCNPISGHATLYWYQQILGQGPKLLIQFQNNGVVDDSQLPKDRFSAERLKGVDSTLKIQPAKLEDSAVYLCASSRNAGSGYTFGSGTRLTVV.

The chain couples TRBV25-1 to TRBJ2-3, with TRBD1 as a possible D gene (6 bases). This CDR3 is 16 amino acids long. Germline values: CDR1 MGHDK, CDR2 SYGVNS. The V end lost 1 base, the J end lost 4 bases, and 15 bases lay between the germline ends. CDR3 coding DNA: TGTGCCAGCAGTGAATTCAGCAGGGGTGATTCAGATACGCAGTATTTT. It encodes CASSEFSRGDSDTQYF.

The chain uses TRBV19 and TRBJ2-3; D is perhaps TRBD1 or TRBD2 (5 bases each). This CDR3 contains 14 residues. The germline gives CDR1 LNHDA, CDR2 SQIVND (reference sequence). Deletions cut 6 bases from V and 4 bases from J, with 14 bases between. This CDR3 is CASREGFGADTQYF. The CDR3 nucleotides are TGTGCCAGTAGAGAGGGGTTTGGTGCAGATACGCAGTATTTT.